Following are 13 T cell receptor beta chains from one sample sequenced in a study of blood T cell repertoires in COVID-19. Measured with immunoSEQ multiplex PCR; TCRdb has only the in-frame clones, and not every one. The table includes 120,000 to 150,000 clones, around nine tenths detected once. Sequenced sample: peripheral blood. The receptors shown here come from a woman aged 50 to 60 with active or convalescent COVID-19.

The CDR3 loop is CATSGLAGDTQYF. In DNA form, the CDR3 reads TGTGCCACCAGTGGCCTAGCGGGAGATACGCAGTATTTT. The chain links TRBV24-1 to TRBJ2-3; 8 bases align to TRBD2. V dropped 5 bases and J dropped 5; count of bases not matched to a gene: 2. CDR3 length equals 13 residues. Germline V gene sequence: CDR1 KGHDR, CDR2 SFDVKD.

This clone occurred a few times. The chain employs TRBV6-2 or TRBV6-3 and TRBJ1-5, with 7 bases identical to TRBD1. Trimming cost V 0 bases and J 16 bases; bases outside gene matches: 9. CDR3 length: 13 amino acids. Germline lookup yields CDR1 MNHEY and CDR2 SVGEGT. In nucleotides, the CDR3 is TGTGCCAGCAGTTACTCTAGGGGGCAGGGGGTACATTTT. Its translation is CASSYSRGQGVHF.

V gene TRBV3-1 (or the pseudogene TRBV3-2) combines with J gene TRBJ1-2, with 7 bases aligning to TRBD1. Germline lookup yields CDR1 LGHDT and CDR2 YNNKEL (reference sequence). The CDR3 spans 15 residues. V lost 1 base to trimming and J lost 8 bases; unmatched junction nucleotides: 10. The CDR3 loop is CASSQGEGGIGGYTF. CDR3 nucleotides: TGTGCCAGCAGCCAAGGGGAAGGGGGCATCGGAGGCTACACCTTC.

The chain is built from TRBV7-9 and TRBJ1-1; no reliable D call. Germline V gives CDR1 SEHNR, CDR2 FQNEAQ (reference sequence). The CDR3 has 13 amino acids. Trimming removed 4 bases at V and 1 base at J, with 7 bases between. The CDR3 loop is CASSYRQNTEAFF. DNA of the CDR3: TGTGCCAGCAGCTACCGACAGAACACTGAAGCTTTCTTT.

The chain is built from TRBV18 and TRBJ2-5; D gene ambiguous. Germline CDR1 and CDR2: KGHSH and LQKENI. The ends were cut back, 2 bases at V and 2 bases at J, with 9 bases in the middle. This CDR3 spans 14 amino acids. The CDR3: CASSPEQTQETQYF. The CDR3 region has the DNA TGTGCCAGCTCACCAGAACAGACACAAGAGACCCAGTACTTC.

The chain combines TRBV4-3 with TRBJ2-7; no clear D. Germline CDR1 LGHNA, CDR2 YSLEER. Trimming took off 0 bases at V and 3 bases at J, with 15 bases between the two ends. The CDR3 spans 16 residues. CDR3 nucleotide sequence: TGCGCCAGCAGCCAAGATTACGCGGCTTCGGGCTACGAGCAGTACTTC. This sequence encodes CASSQDYAASGYEQYF.

This chain connects TRBV7-2 to TRBJ2-1; 8 bases agree with TRBD1. The CDR3 totals 14 residues. Per germline, CDR1 SGHTA and CDR2 FQGNSA. Losses at the gene ends were 2 bases for V and 9 bases for J; bases not matched to a gene: 6. CDR3 DNA sequence: TGTGCCAGCAGCTTACGGCAGGGGGCCCTTGAGCAGTTCTTC. Residues: CASSLRQGALEQFF.

The genes are TRBV27 and TRBJ2-6, with a tentative D call TRBD2 (5 bases). The CDR3 covers 15 residues. V was pared by 3 bases and J by 2 bases, with 8 bases between. CDR1 MNHEY and CDR2 SMNVEV come from the germline V gene (reference sequence). Here the CDR3 reads CASSFGGTGANVLTF. CDR3 DNA sequence: TGTGCCAGCAGTTTTGGAGGAACTGGGGCCAACGTCCTGACTTTC.

The chain links TRBV5-6 to TRBJ1-2, with D perhaps matching TRBD1 (5 bases). V was trimmed by 7 bases and J by 5 bases, leaving 30 bases between them. The germline gives CDR1 SGHDT, CDR2 YYEEEE. The CDR3 covers 18 residues. The CDR3 here is CASREPVPREETAYGYTF. The DNA for the CDR3 is TGTGCCAGCCGCGAACCAGTCCCCAGGGAAGAGACGGCGTATGGCTACACCTTC.

This clone is a singleton in its sample. The chain carries TRBV28 and TRBJ2-7; 9 bases fit TRBD1. There are 15 residues in the CDR3. Germline V gene sequence: CDR1 MDHEN, CDR2 SYDVKM. V dropped 6 bases and J dropped 1; count of bases not matched to a gene: 7. For the CDR3, the DNA is TGTGCCAGCAGCACGCCGGGACAGGGTTCCTACGAGCAGTACTTC. Encoded protein: CASSTPGQGSYEQYF. The full variable domain, its missing parts supplied by reference TRBV28 and TRBJ2-7, is DVKVTQSSRYLVKRTGEKVFLECVQDMDHENMFWYRQDPGLGLRLIYFSYDVKMKEKGDIPEGYSVSREKKERFSLILESASTNQTSMYLCASSTPGQGSYEQYFGPGTRLTVT.

The chain is built from TRBV5-1 and TRBJ2-1, with 13 bases identical to TRBD2. The CDR3 totals 17 residues. V shed 1 base and J 1 base; nucleotides not matched to a gene: 2. From germline, CDR1 is SGHRS and CDR2 YFSETQ. The CDR3 DNA reads TGCGCCAGCAGCTTGAGGACTAGCGGGGGTTCCTACAATGAGCAGTTCTTC. Protein: CASSLRTSGGSYNEQFF.

This clone was recorded once. The gene calls are TRBV27 and TRBJ1-2, with 8 nucleotides matching TRBD1. The V and J ends lost 0 bases and 4 bases, in that order; junction bases with no gene match: 7. Germline assignment: CDR1 MNHEY and CDR2 SMNVEV (reference sequence). The CDR3 spans 16 residues. CDR3 residues: CASSLSGMTGAYGYTF. The CDR3 DNA reads as TGTGCCAGCAGTTTATCGGGAATGACAGGGGCCTATGGCTACACCTTC.

This chain links TRBV16 with TRBJ2-7; tentative D call: TRBD1 (5 bases). Germline CDR1 is KGHSY and CDR2 is FQNENV. Deletions cut 5 bases from V and 3 bases from J, with 8 bases between. This CDR3 spans 12 amino acids. The CDR3 bases are TGTGCCAGCAGCTACACAGGCTACGAGCAGTACTTC. This gives the protein CASSYTGYEQYF.